The clone carrying this T cell receptor beta chain has more than one count but fewer than ten. Its antigen remains unidentified. The source of the sample is a study of blood T cells in healthy people across ages. Study-level findings and limits: Long-lived donors carried more naive CD4+ cells and greater diversity than aged donors. There was no known CMV status for donors, so expanded clonotype changes were possibly confounded.

V gave up 4 bases and J gave up 6 bases, with 10 bases separating them. The CDR3 is 13 residues long. Germline V gene lookup returns CDR1 SEHNR and CDR2 FQNEAQ (reference sequence). Alongside a J-beta primer mix, a sample-barcoded 5' primer served in a second PCR lasting roughly 7 to 12 cycles. TCRdb passed the 5' RACE reads through MiXCR, listing each CDR3 protein once. The top ten hold about 0.8% of the sample, which has around 1,000,000 distinct CDR3 sequences, around 27% seen once. Samples had at least 7 million PBMCs isolated from them. Another study also made use of these data, one on T cells of mothers and their children.

This clonotype was obtained from a girl between 2 and 10 years old in good health. The genes are TRBV7-9 and TRBJ2-1; TRBD2 might be the D (6 bases). Sequencing was done on a sample of blood. DNA of the CDR3: TGTGCCAGCAGCTGGGAGGATATCAATGAGCAGTTCTTC. Protein: CASSWEDINEQFF. The complete variable domain, with remaining parts taken from reference TRBV7-9 and TRBJ2-1, reads DTGVSQNPRHKITKRGQNVTFRCDPISEHNRLYWYRQTLGQGPEFLTYFQNEAQLEKSRLLSDRFSAERPKGSFSTLEIQRTEQGDSAMYLCASSWEDINEQFFGPGTRLTVL.